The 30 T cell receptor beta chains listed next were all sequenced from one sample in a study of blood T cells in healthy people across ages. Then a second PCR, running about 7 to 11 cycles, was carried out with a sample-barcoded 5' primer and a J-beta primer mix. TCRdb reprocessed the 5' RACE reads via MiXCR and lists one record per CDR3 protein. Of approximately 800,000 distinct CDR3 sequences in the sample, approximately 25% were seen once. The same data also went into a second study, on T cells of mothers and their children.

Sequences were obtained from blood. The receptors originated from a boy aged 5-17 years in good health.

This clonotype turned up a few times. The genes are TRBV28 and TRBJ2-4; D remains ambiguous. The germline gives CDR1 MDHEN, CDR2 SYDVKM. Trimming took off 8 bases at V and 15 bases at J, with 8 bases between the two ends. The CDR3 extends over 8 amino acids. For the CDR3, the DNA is TGTGCCAGCTTCCGAGGGTACTTC. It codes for CASFRGYF. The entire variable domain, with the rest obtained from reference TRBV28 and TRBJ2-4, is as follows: DVKVTQSSRYLVKRTGEKVFLECVQDMDHENMFWYRQDPGLGLRLIYFSYDVKMKEKGDIPEGYSVSREKKERFSLILESASTNQTSMYLCASFRGYFGAGTRLSVL.

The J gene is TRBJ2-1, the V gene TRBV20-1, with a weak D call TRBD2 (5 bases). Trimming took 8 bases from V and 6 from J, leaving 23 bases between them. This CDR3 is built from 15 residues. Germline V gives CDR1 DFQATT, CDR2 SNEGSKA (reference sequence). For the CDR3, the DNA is TGCAGTACCACCGGACTGACGGAGGTACGCAATGAGCAGTTCTTC. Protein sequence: CSTTGLTEVRNEQFF.

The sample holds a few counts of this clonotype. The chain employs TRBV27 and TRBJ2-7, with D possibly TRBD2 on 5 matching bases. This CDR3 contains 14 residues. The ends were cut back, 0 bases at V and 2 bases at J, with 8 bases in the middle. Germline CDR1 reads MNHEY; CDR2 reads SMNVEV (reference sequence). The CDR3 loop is CASSLSVLAYEQYF. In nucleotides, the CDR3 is TGTGCCAGCAGTTTATCCGTACTAGCCTACGAGCAGTACTTC.

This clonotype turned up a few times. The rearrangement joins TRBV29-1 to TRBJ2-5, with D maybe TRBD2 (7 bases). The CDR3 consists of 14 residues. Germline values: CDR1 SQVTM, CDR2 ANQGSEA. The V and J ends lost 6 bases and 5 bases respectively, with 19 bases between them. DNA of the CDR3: TGCAGCGTCCCCACGGGGGAGGGGGGGGAGACCCAGTACTTC. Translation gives CSVPTGEGGETQYF.

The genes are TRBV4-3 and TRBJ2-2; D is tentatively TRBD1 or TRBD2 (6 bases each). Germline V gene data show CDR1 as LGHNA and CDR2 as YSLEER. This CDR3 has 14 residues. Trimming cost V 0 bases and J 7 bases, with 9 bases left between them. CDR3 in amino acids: CASSQDRGGGELFF. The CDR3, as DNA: TGCGCCAGCAGCCAAGACAGGGGAGGCGGGGAGCTGTTTTTT.

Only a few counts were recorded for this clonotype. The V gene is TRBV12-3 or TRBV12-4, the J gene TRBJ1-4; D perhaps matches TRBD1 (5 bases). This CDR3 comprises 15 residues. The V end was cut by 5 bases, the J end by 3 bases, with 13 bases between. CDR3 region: CASSRSGTANEKLFF. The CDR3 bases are TGTGCCAGCAGTCGTTCCGGGACGGCTAATGAAAAACTGTTTTTT.

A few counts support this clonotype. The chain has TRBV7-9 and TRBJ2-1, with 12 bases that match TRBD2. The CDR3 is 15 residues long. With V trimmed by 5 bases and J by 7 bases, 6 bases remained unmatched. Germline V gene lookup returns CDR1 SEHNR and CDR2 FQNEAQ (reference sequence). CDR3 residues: CASSPTSGGPNEQFF. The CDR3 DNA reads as TGTGCCAGCAGCCCCACTAGCGGGGGGCCAAATGAGCAGTTCTTC.

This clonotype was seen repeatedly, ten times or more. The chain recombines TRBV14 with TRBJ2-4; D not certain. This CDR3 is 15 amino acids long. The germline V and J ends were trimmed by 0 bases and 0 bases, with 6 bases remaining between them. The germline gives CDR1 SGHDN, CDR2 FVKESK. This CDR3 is CASSQEGKAKNIQYF. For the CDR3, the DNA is TGTGCCAGCAGCCAAGAAGGAAAAGCCAAAAACATTCAGTACTTC. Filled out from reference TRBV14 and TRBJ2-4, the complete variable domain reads EAGVTQFPSHSVIEKGQTVTLRCDPISGHDNLYWYRRVMGKEIKFLLHFVKESKQDESGMPNNRFLAERTGGTYSTLKVQPAELEDSGVYFCASSQEGKAKNIQYFGAGTRLSVL.

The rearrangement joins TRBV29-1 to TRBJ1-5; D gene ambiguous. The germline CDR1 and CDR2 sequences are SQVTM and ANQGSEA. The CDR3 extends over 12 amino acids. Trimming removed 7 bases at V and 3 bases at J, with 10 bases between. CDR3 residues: CSARTPNQPQHF. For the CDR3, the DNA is TGCAGCGCCCGGACTCCCAATCAGCCCCAGCATTTT.

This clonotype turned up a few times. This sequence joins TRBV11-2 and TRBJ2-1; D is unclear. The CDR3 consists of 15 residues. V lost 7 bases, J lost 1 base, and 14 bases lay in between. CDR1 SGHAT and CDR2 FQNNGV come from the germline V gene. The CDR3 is CASTRWADSYNEQFF. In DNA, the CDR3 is TGTGCCAGCACCCGATGGGCAGATTCCTACAATGAGCAGTTCTTC.

CDR3 DNA: TGTGCCAGCAGTGAGGCCCGGCGGGAGACCCAGTACTTC. It specifies CASSEARRETQYF. The chain links TRBV25-1 to TRBJ2-5; no firm D call. The germline gives CDR1 MGHDK, CDR2 SYGVNS. The CDR3 loop spans 13 amino acids. V lost 3 bases to trimming and J lost 5 bases, with 10 bases between them. The variable domain in full, completed from reference TRBV25-1 and TRBJ2-5, reads EADIYQTPRYLVIGTGKKITLECSQTMGHDKMYWYQQDPGMELHLIHYSYGVNSTEKGDLSSESTVSRIRTEHFPLTLESARPSHTSQYLCASSEARRETQYFGPGTRLLVL.

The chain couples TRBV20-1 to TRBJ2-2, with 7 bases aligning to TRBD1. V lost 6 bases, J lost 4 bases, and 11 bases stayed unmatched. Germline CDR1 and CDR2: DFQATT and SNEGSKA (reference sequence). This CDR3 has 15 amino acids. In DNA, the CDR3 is TGCAGTGCCCCCGACAGGGTGGGAACCACCGGGGAGCTGTTTTTT. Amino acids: CSAPDRVGTTGELFF.

The DNA for the CDR3 is TGTGCCAGCATCCTCTACCTGAACACCGGGGAGCTGTTTTTT. This sequence encodes CASILYLNTGELFF. V usage is TRBV5-5 and J usage is TRBJ2-2; D is ambiguous. Germline CDR1 and CDR2: SGHKS and YYEKEE (reference sequence). Between the trimmed V and J ends, which lost 6 bases and 1 base, there was a span of 10 bases. The CDR3 has 14 amino acids.

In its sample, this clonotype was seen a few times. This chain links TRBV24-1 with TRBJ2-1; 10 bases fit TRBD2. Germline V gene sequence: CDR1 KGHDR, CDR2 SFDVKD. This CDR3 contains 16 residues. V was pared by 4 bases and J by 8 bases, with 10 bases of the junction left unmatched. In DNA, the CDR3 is TGTGCCACCAGTGACCCTACTAGCGGGAATTTAGATGAGCAGTTCTTC. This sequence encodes CATSDPTSGNLDEQFF.

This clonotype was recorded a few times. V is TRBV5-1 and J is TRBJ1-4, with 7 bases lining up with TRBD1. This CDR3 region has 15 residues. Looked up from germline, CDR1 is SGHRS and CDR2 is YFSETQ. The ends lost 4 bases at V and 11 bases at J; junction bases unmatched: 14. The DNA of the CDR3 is TGCGCCAGCAGCCTAGATGGACAGGCGCTTGGGAAACTGTTTTTT. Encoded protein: CASSLDGQALGKLFF.

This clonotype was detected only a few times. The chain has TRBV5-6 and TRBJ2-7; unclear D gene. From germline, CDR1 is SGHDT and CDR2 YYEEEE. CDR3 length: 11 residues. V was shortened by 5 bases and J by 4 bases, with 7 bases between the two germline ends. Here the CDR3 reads CASSSKYEQYF. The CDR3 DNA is TGTGCCAGCAGTTCGAAATACGAGCAGTACTTC.

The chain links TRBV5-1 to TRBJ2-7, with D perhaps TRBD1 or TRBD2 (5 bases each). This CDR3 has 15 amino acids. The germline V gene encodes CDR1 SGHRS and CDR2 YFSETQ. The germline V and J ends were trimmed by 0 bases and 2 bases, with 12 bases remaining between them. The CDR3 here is CASSLAGPATYEQYF. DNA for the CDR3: TGCGCCAGCAGCTTGGCGGGACCGGCAACCTACGAGCAGTACTTC.

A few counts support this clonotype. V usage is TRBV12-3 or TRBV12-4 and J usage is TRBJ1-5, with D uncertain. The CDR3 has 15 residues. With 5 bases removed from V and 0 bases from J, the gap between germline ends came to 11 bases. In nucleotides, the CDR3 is TGTGCCAGCAGTGTGGTCTCGAATAGCAATCAGCCCCAGCATTTT. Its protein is CASSVVSNSNQPQHF.

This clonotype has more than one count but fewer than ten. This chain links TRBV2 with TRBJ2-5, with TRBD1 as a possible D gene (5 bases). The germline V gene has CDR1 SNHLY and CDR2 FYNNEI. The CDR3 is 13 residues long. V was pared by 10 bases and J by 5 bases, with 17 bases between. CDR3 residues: CATSVGRLETQYF. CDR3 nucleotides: TGTGCCACCTCAGTGGGGCGGCTGGAGACCCAGTACTTC.

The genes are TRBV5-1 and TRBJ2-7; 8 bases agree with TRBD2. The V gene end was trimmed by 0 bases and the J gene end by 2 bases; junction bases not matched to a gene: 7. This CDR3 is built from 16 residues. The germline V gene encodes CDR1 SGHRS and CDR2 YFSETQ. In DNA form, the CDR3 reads TGCGCCAGCAGCTTGGAAGCGGGGGCCATAACCTACGAGCAGTACTTC. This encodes CASSLEAGAITYEQYF.

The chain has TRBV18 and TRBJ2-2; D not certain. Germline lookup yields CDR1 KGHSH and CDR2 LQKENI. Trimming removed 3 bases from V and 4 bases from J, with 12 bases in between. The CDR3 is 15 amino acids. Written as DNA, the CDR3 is TGTGCCAGCTCACCCTACCCTGGACCCACCGGGGAGCTGTTTTTT. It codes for CASSPYPGPTGELFF.

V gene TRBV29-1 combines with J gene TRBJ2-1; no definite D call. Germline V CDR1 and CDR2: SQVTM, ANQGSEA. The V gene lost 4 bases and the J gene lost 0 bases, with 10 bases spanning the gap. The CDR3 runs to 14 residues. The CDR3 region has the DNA TGCAGCGTTGCCGCTAAGGGCTCCTACAATGAGCAGTTCTTC. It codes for CSVAAKGSYNEQFF.

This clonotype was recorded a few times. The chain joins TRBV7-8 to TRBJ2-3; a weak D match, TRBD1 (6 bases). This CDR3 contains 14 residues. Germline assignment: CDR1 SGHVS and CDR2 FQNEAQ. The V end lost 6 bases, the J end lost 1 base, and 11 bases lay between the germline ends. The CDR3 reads CASRPGHRTDTQYF. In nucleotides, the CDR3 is TGTGCCAGCAGACCGGGACACCGCACAGATACGCAGTATTTT.

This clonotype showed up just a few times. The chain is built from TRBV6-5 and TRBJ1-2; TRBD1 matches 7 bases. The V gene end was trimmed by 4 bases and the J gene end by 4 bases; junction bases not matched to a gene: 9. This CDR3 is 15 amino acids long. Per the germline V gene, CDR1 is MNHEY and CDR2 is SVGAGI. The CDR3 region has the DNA TGTGCCAGCAGTTCCGTCAACAGGGGTATCTATGGCTACACCTTC. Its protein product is CASSSVNRGIYGYTF.

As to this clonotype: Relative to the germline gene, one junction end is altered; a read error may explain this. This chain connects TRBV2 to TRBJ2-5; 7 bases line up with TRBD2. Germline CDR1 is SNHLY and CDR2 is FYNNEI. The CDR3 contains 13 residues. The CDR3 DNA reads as TGTGCCAGCAAAAGACTAGCAGAAGAGGCCCAGTACTTC. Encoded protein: CASKRLAEEAQYF.

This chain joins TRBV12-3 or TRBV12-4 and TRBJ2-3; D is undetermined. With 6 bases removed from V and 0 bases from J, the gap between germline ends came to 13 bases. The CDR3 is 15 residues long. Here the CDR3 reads CASSLLRFSTDTQYF. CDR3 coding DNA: TGTGCCAGCAGCTTACTCCGATTTAGCACAGATACGCAGTATTTT.

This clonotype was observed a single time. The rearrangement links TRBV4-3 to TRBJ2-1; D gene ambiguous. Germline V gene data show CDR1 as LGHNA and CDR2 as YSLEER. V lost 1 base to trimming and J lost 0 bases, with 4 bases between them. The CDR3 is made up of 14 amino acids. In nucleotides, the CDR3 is TGCGCCAGCAGCCAAGTTGTCTCCTACAATGAGCAGTTCTTC. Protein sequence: CASSQVVSYNEQFF.

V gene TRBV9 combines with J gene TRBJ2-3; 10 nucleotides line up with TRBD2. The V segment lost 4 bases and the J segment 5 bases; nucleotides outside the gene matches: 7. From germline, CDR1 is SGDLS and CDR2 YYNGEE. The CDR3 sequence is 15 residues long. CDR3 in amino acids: CASSPWTSGEDTQYF. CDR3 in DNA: TGTGCCAGCAGCCCATGGACTAGCGGAGAAGATACGCAGTATTTT.

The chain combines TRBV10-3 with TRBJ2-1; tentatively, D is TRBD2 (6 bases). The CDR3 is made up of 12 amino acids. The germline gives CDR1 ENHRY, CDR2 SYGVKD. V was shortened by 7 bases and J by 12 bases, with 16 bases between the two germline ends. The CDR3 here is CAINPGLGTQFF. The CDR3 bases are TGTGCCATCAATCCGGGACTCGGGACGCAGTTCTTC.

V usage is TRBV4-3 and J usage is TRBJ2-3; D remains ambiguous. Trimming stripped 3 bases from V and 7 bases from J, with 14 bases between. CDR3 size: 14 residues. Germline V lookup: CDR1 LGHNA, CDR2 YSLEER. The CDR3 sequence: CASSQDIEGNTQYF. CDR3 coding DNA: TGCGCCAGCAGCCAGGATATAGAAGGGAATACGCAGTATTTT.